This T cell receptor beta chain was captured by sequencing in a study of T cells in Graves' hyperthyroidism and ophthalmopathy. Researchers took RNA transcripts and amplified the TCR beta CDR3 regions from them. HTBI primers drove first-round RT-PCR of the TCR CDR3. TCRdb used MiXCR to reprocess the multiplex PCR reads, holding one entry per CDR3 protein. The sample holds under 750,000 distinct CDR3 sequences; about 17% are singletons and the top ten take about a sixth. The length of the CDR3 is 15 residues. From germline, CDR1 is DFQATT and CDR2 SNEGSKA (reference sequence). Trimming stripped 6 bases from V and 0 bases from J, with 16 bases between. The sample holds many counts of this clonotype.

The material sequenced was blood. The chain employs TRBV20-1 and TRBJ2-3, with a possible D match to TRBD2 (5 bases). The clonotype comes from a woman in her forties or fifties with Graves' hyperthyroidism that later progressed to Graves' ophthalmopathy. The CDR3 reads CSAPRLAASTDTQYF. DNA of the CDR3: TGCAGTGCCCCGAGGCTAGCAGCTAGCACAGATACGCAGTATTTT.